These T cell receptor beta chains were read from a single sample in a study of cytomegalovirus exposure and HLA in healthy donors. Here immunoSEQ multiplex PCR was the method, and the copy in TCRdb shows in-frame clones only, minus some. The repertoire consists of 100,000 to 150,000 clones, with less than 80% occurring once and the leading ten covering less than 4.5%. The sample consisted of PBMCs. The receptors derive from a man aged 30 to 45 in good health and CMV-seronegative. Both conserved end residues are part of each CDR3. D genes are given only for firm matches. Clone size is shown for a subset of rows, as once, few, many or a class of expanded clone.

clone_size,j_call,v_call,d_call,cdr3_aa,cdr3_nt
-,TRBJ2-5,TRBV30,-,CAWSVQGLETQYF,TGTGCCTGGAGTGTACAAGGACTAGAGACCCAGTACTTC
few,TRBJ1-4,TRBV19,-,CASSIQGINEKLFF,TGTGCCAGTAGTATCCAGGGAATTAATGAAAAACTGTTTTTT
once,TRBJ1-5,TRBV7-8,-,CASSLREMQAGNQPQHF,TGTGCCAGCAGCCTCCGCGAGATGCAGGCTGGCAATCAGCCCCAGCATTTT
-,TRBJ2-4,TRBV7-8,-,CASSPRGGGDIQYF,TGTGCCAGCAGCCCGAGAGGGGGGGGTGACATTCAGTACTTC
few,TRBJ1-4,TRBV4-1,TRBD1,CASSQTGGEKLFF,TGCGCCAGCAGCCAAACAGGGGGAGAAAAACTGTTTTTT
few,TRBJ2-3,TRBV7-2,TRBD2,CASRPGLALADTQYF,TGTGCCAGCAGGCCGGGACTAGCGTTGGCAGATACGCAGTATTTT
-,TRBJ1-2,TRBV20-1,-,CSAYNRRGYTF,TGCAGTGCTTATAACAGGCGAGGCTACACCTTC
-,TRBJ1-5,TRBV28,-,CASRIYSNQPQHF,TGTGCCAGCAGGATCTATAGCAATCAGCCCCAGCATTTT
once,TRBJ1-2,TRBV10-3,TRBD1,CAISVGTGGRDYGYTF,TGTGCCATCAGTGTGGGGACAGGGGGCAGAGACTATGGCTACACCTTC
-,TRBJ2-1,TRBV28,-,CASRLLDNEQFF,TGTGCCAGCAGACTACTAGACAATGAGCAGTTCTTC
-,TRBJ2-3,TRBV2,-,CASRWRDTDTQYF,TGTGCCAGCAGGTGGAGGGACACAGATACGCAGTATTTT
few,TRBJ1-2,TRBV7-3,-,CASSHLTVRDYGYTF,TGTGCCAGCAGCCATCTGACAGTTCGTGACTATGGCTACACCTTC
-,TRBJ2-7,TRBV9,-,CASSDPESYEQYF,TGTGCCAGCAGCGACCCTGAGTCCTACGAGCAGTACTTC
-,TRBJ2-5,TRBV29-1,-,CSTTQETQYF,TGCAGCACTACACAAGAGACCCAGTACTTC
-,TRBJ1-2,TRBV6-5,TRBD1,CATMDRRYGYTF,TGTGCGACCATGGACAGGCGTTATGGCTACACCTTC
few,TRBJ2-5,TRBV5-4,TRBD2,CASGGGAGGTQYF,TGTGCCAGCGGCGGGGGGGCCGGAGGGACCCAGTACTTC
-,TRBJ1-3,TRBV9,-,CASSVGLSGNTIYF,TGTGCCAGCAGCGTAGGACTTTCTGGAAACACCATATATTTT
-,TRBJ1-2,TRBV7-2,-,CASSLGGNYGYTF,TGTGCCAGCAGCTTAGGAGGGAACTATGGCTACACCTTC
once,TRBJ2-7,TRBV5-4,-,CASSHRQNYEQYF,TGTGCCAGCAGCCACCGACAGAACTACGAGCAGTACTTC
-,TRBJ1-5,TRBV7-9,-,CASSRTDTSNQPQHF,TGTGCCAGCAGCCGAACGGACACTAGCAATCAGCCCCAGCATTTT
-,TRBJ2-1,TRBV4-1,TRBD1,CASSRATGGTLNEQFF,TGCGCCAGCAGCCGGGCCACAGGGGGCACTTTAAATGAGCAGTTCTTC
-,TRBJ2-3,TRBV2,TRBD2,CASSTSRGGTDTQYF,TGTGCCAGCAGTACCTCGCGGGGGGGCACAGATACGCAGTATTTT
once,TRBJ2-7,TRBV7-9,-,CASSLGEREQYF,TGTGCCAGCAGCTTAGGGGAGCGCGAGCAGTACTTC
-,TRBJ1-1,TRBV6-5,-,CASSTGSQGTEAFF,TGTGCCAGCAGCACAGGCTCTCAAGGGACTGAAGCTTTCTTT
-,TRBJ2-7,TRBV4-2,-,CASSQVVGGPYEQYF,TGTGCCAGCAGCCAAGTGGTGGGGGGACCCTACGAGCAGTACTTC
-,TRBJ1-1,TRBV9,-,CASSDPGENTEAFF,TGTGCCAGCAGTGATCCCGGGGAAAACACTGAAGCTTTCTTT
-,TRBJ1-1,TRBV27,-,CASSLSTRKPGGTEAFF,TGTGCCAGCAGTTTATCAACCCGAAAACCGGGGGGCACTGAAGCTTTCTTT
-,TRBJ2-1,TRBV18,-,CASSPRLDSYNEQFF,TGTGCCAGCTCACCCAGACTGGACTCCTACAATGAGCAGTTCTTC
few,TRBJ1-5,TRBV5-5,TRBD1,CASSFRQGSNQPQHF,TGTGCCAGCAGCTTTCGACAGGGTAGCAATCAGCCCCAGCATTTT
once,TRBJ1-2,TRBV9,-,CASSVWPENYGYTF,TGTGCCAGCAGCGTCTGGCCAGAAAACTATGGCTACACCTTC
-,TRBJ1-4,TRBV27,-,CASSYERGEKLFF,TGTGCCAGCAGCTACGAAAGGGGTGAAAAACTGTTTTTT
-,TRBJ2-7,TRBV29-1,-,CSVVSAGSSYEQYF,TGCAGCGTTGTTTCGGCGGGGTCTTCCTACGAGCAGTACTTC
-,TRBJ1-1,TRBV5-4,-,CASSLAGSLTDTEAFF,TGTGCCAGCAGCTTGGCAGGCTCTCTTACCGACACTGAAGCTTTCTTT
-,TRBJ2-7,TRBV5-1,-,CASSLESDSSYEQYF,TGCGCCAGCAGCTTGGAATCGGACAGCTCCTACGAGCAGTACTTC
-,TRBJ2-1,TRBV19,TRBD1,CASSIKRDSFNEQFF,TGTGCCAGTAGCATAAAACGGGACAGCTTCAATGAGCAGTTCTTC
-,TRBJ1-1,TRBV7-8,-,CATLLKSGGGMNTEAFF,TGTGCCACTCTACTAAAGTCCGGGGGGGGAATGAACACTGAAGCTTTCTTT
-,TRBJ2-3,TRBV5-4,TRBD2,CASSPPSGGADTQYF,TGTGCCAGCAGCCCGCCTAGCGGGGGGGCAGATACGCAGTATTTT
-,TRBJ2-2,TRBV11-3,-,CASRMRVPGNTGELFF,TGTGCCAGCAGAATGAGGGTGCCAGGGAACACCGGGGAGCTGTTTTTT
-,TRBJ2-7,TRBV5-1,TRBD1,CASSEPGTGDEQYF,TGCGCCAGCAGCGAACCCGGGACAGGGGACGAGCAGTACTTC
once,TRBJ2-3,TRBV7-9,-,CASSSGAPIRDTQYF,TGTGCCAGCAGCTCCGGTGCCCCCATTCGAGATACGCAGTATTTT
-,TRBJ2-3,TRBV27,TRBD2,CASSLWAGVSTDTQYF,TGTGCCAGCAGTTTATGGGCGGGGGTTAGCACAGATACGCAGTATTTT
-,TRBJ1-1,TRBV7-2,-,CASSSSRDTEAFF,TGTGCCAGCAGCTCCTCCAGGGACACTGAAGCTTTCTTT
once,TRBJ1-3,TRBV5-6,-,CASSLVRRSISGNTIYF,TGTGCCAGCAGCTTAGTTCGGCGGTCGATCTCTGGAAACACCATATATTTT
-,TRBJ2-3,TRBV7-2,TRBD2,CASSSQRGGTDTQYF,TGTGCCAGCAGCTCCCAGCGGGGAGGTACAGATACGCAGTATTTT
-,TRBJ1-3,TRBV29-1,-,CSVASGISGNTIYF,TGCAGCGTTGCCTCAGGGATCTCTGGAAACACCATATATTTT
once,TRBJ1-2,TRBV2,-,CASSESGGYGYTF,TGTGCCAGCAGTGAATCGGGGGGCTATGGCTACACCTTC